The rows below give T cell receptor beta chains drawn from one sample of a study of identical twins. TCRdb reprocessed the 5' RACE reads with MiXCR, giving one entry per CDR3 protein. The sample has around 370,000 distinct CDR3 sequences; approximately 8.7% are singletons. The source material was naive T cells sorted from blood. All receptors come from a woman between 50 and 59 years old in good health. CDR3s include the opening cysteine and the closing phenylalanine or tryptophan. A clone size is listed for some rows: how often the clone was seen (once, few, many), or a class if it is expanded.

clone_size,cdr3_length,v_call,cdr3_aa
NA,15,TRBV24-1,CATSGQGASTGELFF
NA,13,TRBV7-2,CASRTYSNTEAFF
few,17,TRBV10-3,CAISEKLREGVRNEQFF
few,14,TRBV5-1,CASTEAGREETQYF
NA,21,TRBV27,CASSLGIRQGGRIGSYNEQFF
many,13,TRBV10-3,CAITRDRTGELFF
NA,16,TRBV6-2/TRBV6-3,CASRPPGLAGLIEQFF
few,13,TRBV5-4,CASSFPGGYEQYF
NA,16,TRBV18,CASSKDSNSGANVLTF
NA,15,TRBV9,CASSAWDGDTDTQYF